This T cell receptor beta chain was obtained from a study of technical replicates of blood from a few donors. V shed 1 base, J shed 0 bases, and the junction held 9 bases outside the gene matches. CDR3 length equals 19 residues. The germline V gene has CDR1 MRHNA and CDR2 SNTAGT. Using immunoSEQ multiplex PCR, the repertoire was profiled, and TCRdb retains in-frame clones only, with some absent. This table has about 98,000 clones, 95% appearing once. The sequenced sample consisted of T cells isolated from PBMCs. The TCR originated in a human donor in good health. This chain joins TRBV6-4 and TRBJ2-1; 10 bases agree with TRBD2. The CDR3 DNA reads TGTGCCAGCAGTGACTTCTCTCGGGTAGCGGGGGGCTCCTACAATGAGCAGTTCTTC. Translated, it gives CASSDFSRVAGGSYNEQFF.